This TCR beta chain comes out of a study of technical replicates of blood from a handful of donors. Trimming cost V 0 bases and J 0 bases, with 10 bases left between them. In germline, CDR1 is SGHRS, CDR2 YFSETQ. CDR3 length: 16 residues. The data were produced by immunoSEQ multiplex PCR, yet TCRdb's version contains in-frame clones alone and is incomplete. Of tens of thousands of clones detected, about 93% appear once; the ten largest clones hold 0.26%. The chain employs TRBV5-1 and TRBJ1-3, with D possibly matching TRBD1 (5 bases). Material: T cells isolated from PBMCs. The TCR comes from a human donor in good health. The CDR3 DNA sequence: TGCGCCAGCAGCTTGGGAAGACAGACCTCTGGAAACACCATATATTTT. Its protein is CASSLGRQTSGNTIYF.